This is a list of T cell receptor beta chains from one sample in a study of cytomegalovirus exposure and HLA in healthy donors. Libraries were prepared by immunoSEQ multiplex PCR; TCRdb keeps only in-frame clonotypes and omits some of them. The sample includes 100,000 to 150,000 clones, approximately 86% seen only once; the top ten take about 1.8%. Input material: PBMCs. The receptors originated from a boy under 18 in good health and CMV-seronegative. The conserved cysteine and the conserved F or W are not part of the CDR3 here.

j_gene,v_gene,CDR3aa
TRBJ1-1,TRBV5-8,ASSGDRGQLDTEAF
TRBJ2-2,TRBV15,ATSRGQGVELF
TRBJ2-3,TRBV7-2,ASSLMGGGTDTQY
TRBJ2-7,TRBV4-1,ASSQVGTSSSYEQY
TRBJ2-7,TRBV27,ASSPWTGTYEQY
TRBJ2-1,TRBV15,ATSKSRGTSDEQF
TRBJ2-5,TRBV18,ASSSLPGGETQY
TRBJ1-3,TRBV4-1,ASSLDRDSGNTIY
TRBJ2-5,TRBV4-3,ASSQDLASGETQY
TRBJ2-7,TRBV4-1,ASSLDGQLSYEQY
TRBJ1-3,TRBV5-4,ASSLVADSGNTIY
TRBJ2-3,TRBV19,ASTIAATDTQY
TRBJ1-2,TRBV5-6,ASSSGANYGYT
TRBJ1-1,TRBV7-9,ASSWGQVNTEAF
TRBJ1-1,TRBV15,ATSRDRGDTEAF
TRBJ2-1,TRBV27,ASSLNGYNEQF
TRBJ2-2,TRBV4-1,ASSRLQGTGELF
TRBJ2-7,TRBV7-2,ASSLGVRDDGYEQY
TRBJ2-5,TRBV4-1,ASSQEEGVETQY
TRBJ2-3,TRBV5-1,ASSLAEDTDTQY
TRBJ2-1,TRBV5-1,ASSLVRGDNEQF
TRBJ1-2,TRBV19,ASSMSDFYGYT
TRBJ2-7,TRBV30,AWGGYEQY
TRBJ1-2,TRBV9,ASSDHRGPNGYT
TRBJ2-7,TRBV6-1,ASNLPDSTYEQY
TRBJ1-5,TRBV4-1,ASSQEGAANDQPQH
TRBJ1-1,TRBV20-1,SANRAEAF
TRBJ2-1,TRBV7-3,ASSSDRGDEQF
TRBJ1-5,TRBV9,ASSVTGDNQPQH
TRBJ2-7,TRBV6-6,ASSARDTYEQY
TRBJ1-1,TRBV4-3,ASSQGTEMNTEAF
TRBJ2-7,TRBV7-9,ASSLRTESYEQY
TRBJ2-1,TRBV4-1,ASSQGGGHNEQF
TRBJ1-2,TRBV5-4,AISGMTGEAGYT
TRBJ2-6,TRBV9,ASSSWAVSSGANVLT
TRBJ1-5,TRBV4-1,ASSQDFLDTNQPQH
TRBJ2-1,TRBV9,ASSVGGGAANEQF
TRBJ2-7,TRBV4-1,ASSQELPAGIYEQY
TRBJ2-5,TRBV29-1,SVETRNQETQY
TRBJ2-1,TRBV7-2,ASRSRASGSLWGSNEQF
TRBJ1-3,TRBV5-4,ASSPDSVSGNTIY